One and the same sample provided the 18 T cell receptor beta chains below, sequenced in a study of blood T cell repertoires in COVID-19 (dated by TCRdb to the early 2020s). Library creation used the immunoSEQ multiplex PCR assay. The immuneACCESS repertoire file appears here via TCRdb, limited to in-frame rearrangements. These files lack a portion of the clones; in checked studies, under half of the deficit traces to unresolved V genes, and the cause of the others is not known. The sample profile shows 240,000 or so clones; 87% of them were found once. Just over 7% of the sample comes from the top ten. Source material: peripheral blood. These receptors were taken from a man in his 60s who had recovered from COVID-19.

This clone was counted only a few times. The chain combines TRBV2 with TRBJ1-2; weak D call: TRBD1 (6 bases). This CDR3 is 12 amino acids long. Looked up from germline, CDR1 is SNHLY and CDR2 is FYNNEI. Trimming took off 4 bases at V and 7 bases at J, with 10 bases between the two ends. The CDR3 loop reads CASSVGAGGYTF. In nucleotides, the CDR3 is TGTGCCAGCAGTGTGGGGGCGGGTGGCTACACCTTC.

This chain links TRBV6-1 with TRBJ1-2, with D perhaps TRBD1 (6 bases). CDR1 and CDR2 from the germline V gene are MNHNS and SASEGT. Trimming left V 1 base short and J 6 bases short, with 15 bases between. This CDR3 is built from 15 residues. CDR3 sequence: CASSEEFSRGDGYTF. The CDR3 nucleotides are TGTGCCAGCAGTGAAGAGTTTAGCAGGGGCGATGGCTACACCTTC.

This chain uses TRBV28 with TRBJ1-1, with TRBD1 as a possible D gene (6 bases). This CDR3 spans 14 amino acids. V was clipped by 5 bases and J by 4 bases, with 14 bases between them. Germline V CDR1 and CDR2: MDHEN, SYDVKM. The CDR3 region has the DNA TGTGCCAGCAGTCACAGGGATAGAGGCACTGAAGCTTTCTTT. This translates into CASSHRDRGTEAFF.

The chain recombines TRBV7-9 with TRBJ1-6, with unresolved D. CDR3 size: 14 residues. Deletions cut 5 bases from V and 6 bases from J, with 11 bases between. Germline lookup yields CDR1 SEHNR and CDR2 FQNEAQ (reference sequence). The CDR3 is CASSAGLSNSPLHF. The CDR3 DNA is TGTGCCAGCAGCGCAGGACTGAGTAATTCACCCCTCCACTTT. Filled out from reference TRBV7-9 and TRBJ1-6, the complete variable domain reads DTGVSQNPRHKITKRGQNVTFRCDPISEHNRLYWYRQTLGQGPEFLTYFQNEAQLEKSRLLSDRFSAERPKGSFSTLEIQRTEQGDSAMYLCASSAGLSNSPLHFGNGTRLTVT.

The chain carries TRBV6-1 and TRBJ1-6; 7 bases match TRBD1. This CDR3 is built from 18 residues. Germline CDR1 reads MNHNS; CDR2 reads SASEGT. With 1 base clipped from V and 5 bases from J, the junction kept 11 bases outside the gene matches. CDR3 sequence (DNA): TGTGCCAGCAGTGAAGTAACCCACAGGGGCGCAAATAATTCACCCCTCCACTTT. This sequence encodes CASSEVTHRGANNSPLHF.

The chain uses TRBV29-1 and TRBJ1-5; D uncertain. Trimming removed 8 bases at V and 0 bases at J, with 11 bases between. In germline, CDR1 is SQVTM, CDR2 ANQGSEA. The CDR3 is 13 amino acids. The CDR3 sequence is CSHSDFSNQPQHF. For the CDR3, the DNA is TGCAGCCACAGTGATTTTAGCAATCAGCCCCAGCATTTT.

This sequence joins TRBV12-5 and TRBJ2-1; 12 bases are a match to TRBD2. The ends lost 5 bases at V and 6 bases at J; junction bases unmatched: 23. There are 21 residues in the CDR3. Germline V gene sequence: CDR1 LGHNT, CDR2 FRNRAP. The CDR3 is CASGVRPGGLAGGQVSNEQFF. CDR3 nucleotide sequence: TGTGCTAGTGGTGTCCGCCCCGGGGGGCTAGCGGGGGGGCAAGTATCCAATGAGCAGTTCTTC.

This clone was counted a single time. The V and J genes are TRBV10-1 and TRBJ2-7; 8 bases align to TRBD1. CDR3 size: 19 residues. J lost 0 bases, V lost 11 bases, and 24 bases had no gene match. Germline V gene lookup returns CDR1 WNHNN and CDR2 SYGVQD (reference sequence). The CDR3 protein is CASRRQDRALWGSSYEQYV. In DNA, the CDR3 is TGCGCCTCCAGGCGTCAGGACAGGGCGCTTTGGGGGAGCTCCTACGAGCAGTACGTC.

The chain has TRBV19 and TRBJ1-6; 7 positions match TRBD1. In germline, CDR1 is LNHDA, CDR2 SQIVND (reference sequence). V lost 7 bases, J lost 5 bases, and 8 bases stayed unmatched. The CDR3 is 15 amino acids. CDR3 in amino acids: CASTRGTADNSPLHF. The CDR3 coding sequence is TGTGCCAGTACCCGCGGGACAGCGGATAATTCACCCCTCCACTTT.

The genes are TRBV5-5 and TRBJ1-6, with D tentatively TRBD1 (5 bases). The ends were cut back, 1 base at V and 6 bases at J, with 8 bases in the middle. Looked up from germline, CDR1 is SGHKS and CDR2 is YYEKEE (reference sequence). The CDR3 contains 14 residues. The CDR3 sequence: CASSLPDSNSPLHF. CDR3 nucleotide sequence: TGTGCCAGCAGCTTGCCCGACAGTAATTCACCCCTCCACTTT.

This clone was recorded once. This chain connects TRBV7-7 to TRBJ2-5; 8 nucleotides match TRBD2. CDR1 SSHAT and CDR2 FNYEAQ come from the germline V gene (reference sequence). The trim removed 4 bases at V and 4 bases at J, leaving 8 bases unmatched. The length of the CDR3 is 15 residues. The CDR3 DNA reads TGTGCCAGCAGCTACTTAGCGGGATCCCCAGAGACCCAGTACTTC. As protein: CASSYLAGSPETQYF.

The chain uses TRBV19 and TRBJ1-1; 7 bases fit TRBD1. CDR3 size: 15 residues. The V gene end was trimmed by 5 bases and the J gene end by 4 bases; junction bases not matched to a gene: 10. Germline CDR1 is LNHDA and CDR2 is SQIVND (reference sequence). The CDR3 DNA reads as TGTGCCAGTAGTTTAATGACAGGGAAGATCACTGAAGCTTTCTTT. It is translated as CASSLMTGKITEAFF.

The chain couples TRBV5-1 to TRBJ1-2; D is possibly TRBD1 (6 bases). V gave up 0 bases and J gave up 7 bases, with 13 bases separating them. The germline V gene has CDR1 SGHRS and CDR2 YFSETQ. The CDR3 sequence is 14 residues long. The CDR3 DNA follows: TGCGCCAGCAGCTTGGAGGTAGCAGGGGCTGGCTACACCTTC. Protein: CASSLEVAGAGYTF. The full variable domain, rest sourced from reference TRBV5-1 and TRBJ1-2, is KAGVTQTPRYLIKTRGQQVTLSCSPISGHRSVSWYQQTPGQGLQFLFEYFSETQRNKGNFPGRFSGRQFSNSRSEMNVSTLELGDSALYLCASSLEVAGAGYTFGSGTRLTVV.

CDR3 residues: CASRRTQLQTVLTEAFF. CDR3 DNA sequence: TGTGCCAGCAGAAGAACTCAACTCCAGACAGTACTCACTGAAGCTTTCTTT. The rearrangement joins TRBV28 to TRBJ1-1, with D possibly matching TRBD1 (5 bases). V lost 6 bases and J lost 4, with 24 bases in between. The length of the CDR3 is 17 residues. CDR1 is MDHEN, CDR2 SYDVKM, per germline.

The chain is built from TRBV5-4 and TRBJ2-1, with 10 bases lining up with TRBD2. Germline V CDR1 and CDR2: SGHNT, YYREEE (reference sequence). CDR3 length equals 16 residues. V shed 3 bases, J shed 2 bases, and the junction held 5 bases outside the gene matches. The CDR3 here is CASSSSLAGAYNEQFF. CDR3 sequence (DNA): TGTGCCAGCAGCTCCTCCCTAGCGGGGGCCTACAATGAGCAGTTCTTC.

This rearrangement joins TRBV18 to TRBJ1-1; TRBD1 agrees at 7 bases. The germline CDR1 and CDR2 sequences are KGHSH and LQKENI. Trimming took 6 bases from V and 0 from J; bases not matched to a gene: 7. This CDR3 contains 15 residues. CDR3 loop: CASSPARGMNTEAFF. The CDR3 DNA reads TGTGCCAGCTCGCCAGCCAGGGGGATGAACACTGAAGCTTTCTTT.

The CDR3 nucleotides read TGTGCCAGCAGCCGACAGGGGGCGGCCTTTGCACCCCTCCACTTT. It specifies CASSRQGAAFAPLHF. The chain employs TRBV9 and TRBJ1-6; 10 positions match TRBD1. Germline V lookup: CDR1 SGDLS, CDR2 YYNGEE. Trimming at V came to 4 bases and at J to 11 bases, leaving 9 bases not matched to a gene. The CDR3 runs to 15 residues.

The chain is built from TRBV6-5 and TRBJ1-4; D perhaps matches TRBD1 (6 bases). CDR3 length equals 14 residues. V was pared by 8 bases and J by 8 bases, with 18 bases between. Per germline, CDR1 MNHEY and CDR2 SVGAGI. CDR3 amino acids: CASCQPQQGEKLFF. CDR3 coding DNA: TGTGCCAGCTGTCAACCCCAACAGGGAGAAAAACTGTTTTTT.